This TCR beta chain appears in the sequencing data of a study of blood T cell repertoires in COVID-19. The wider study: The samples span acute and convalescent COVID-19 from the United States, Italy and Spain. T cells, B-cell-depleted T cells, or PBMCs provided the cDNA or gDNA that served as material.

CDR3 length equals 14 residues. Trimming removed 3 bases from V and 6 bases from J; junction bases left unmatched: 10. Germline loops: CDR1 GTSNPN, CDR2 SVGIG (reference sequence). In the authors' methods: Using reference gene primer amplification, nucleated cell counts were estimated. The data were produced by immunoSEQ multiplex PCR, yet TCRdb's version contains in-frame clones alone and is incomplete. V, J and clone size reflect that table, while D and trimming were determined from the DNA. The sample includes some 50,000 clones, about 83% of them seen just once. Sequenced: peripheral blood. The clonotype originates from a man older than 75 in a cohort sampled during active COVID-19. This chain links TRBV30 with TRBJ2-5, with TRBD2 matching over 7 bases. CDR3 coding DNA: TGTGCCTGGAGCCGGGGGGACTACGTAAAGACCCAGTACTTC. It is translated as CAWSRGDYVKTQYF.